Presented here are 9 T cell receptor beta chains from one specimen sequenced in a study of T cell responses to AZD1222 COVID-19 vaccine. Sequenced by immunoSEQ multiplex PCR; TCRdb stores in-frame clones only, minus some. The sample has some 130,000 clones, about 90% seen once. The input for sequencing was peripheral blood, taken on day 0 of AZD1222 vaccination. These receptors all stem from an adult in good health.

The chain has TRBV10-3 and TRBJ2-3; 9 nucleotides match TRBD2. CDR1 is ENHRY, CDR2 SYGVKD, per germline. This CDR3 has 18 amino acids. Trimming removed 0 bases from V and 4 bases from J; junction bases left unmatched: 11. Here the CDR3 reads CAISESSLRTSVADTQYF. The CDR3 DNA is TGTGCCATCAGTGAGTCGTCTCTTAGGACTAGCGTCGCAGATACGCAGTATTTT.

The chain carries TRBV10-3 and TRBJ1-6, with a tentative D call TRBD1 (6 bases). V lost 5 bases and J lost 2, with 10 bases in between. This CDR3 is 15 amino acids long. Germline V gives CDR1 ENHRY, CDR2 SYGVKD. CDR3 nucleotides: TGTGCCATCAGTCAGGGGTCCACCTATAATTCACCCCTCCACTTT. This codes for CAISQGSTYNSPLHF.

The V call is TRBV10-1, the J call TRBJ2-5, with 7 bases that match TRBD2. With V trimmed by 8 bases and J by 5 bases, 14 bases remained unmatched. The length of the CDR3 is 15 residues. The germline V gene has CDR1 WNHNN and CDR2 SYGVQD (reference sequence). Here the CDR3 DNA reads TGCGCCAGCGGACGGACTAGAAGGTGCAGGGAGACCCAGTACTTC. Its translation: CASGRTRRCRETQYF.

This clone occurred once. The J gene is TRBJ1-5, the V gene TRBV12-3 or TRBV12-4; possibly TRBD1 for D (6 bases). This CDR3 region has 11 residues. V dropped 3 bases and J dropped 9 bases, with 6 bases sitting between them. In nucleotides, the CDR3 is TGTGCCAGCAGTTTCAGGGGGCCCCAGCATTTT. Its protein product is CASSFRGPQHF.

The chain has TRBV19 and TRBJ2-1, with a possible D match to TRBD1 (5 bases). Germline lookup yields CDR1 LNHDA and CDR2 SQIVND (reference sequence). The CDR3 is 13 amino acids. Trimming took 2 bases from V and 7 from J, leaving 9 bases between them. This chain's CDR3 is CASSIQGGNEQFF. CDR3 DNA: TGTGCCAGTAGTATACAGGGTGGGAATGAGCAGTTCTTC.

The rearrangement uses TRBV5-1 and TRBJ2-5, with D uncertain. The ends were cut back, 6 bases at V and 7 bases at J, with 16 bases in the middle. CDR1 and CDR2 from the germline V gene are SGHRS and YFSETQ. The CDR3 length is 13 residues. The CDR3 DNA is TGCGCCAGCAAAATCGACTTAGCTGGGACCCAGTACTTC. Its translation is CASKIDLAGTQYF. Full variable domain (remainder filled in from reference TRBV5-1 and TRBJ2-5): KAGVTQTPRYLIKTRGQQVTLSCSPISGHRSVSWYQQTPGQGLQFLFEYFSETQRNKGNFPGRFSGRQFSNSRSEMNVSTLELGDSALYLCASKIDLAGTQYFGPGTRLLVL.

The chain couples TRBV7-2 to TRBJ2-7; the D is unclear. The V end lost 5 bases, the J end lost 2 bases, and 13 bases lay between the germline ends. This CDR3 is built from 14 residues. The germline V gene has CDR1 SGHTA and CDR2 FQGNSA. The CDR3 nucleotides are TGTGCCAGCAGCCACACAGCTCATACCTACGAGCAGTACTTC. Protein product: CASSHTAHTYEQYF.

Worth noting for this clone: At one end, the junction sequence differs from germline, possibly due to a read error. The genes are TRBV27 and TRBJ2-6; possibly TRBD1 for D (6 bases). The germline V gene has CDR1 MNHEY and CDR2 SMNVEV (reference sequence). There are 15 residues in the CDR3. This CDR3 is CASTLGGSGANVLTF. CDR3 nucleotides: TGTGCCAGCACTTTAGGGGGCTCTGGGGCCAACGTCCTGACTTTC.

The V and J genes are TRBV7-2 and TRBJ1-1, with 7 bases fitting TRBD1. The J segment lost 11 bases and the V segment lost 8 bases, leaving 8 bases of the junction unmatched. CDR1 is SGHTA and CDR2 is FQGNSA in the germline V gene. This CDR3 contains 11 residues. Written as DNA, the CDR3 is TGTGCCAGCGTTACGACAGGGAGGGCTTTCTTT. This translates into CASVTTGRAFF.